This paragraph covers one TCR beta chain sequence. The antigen remains undetermined. Method: immunoSEQ multiplex PCR; TCRdb's copy keeps in-frame clones and lacks some. Here the sample spans around 100,000 clones, roughly 90% being singletons. This specimen belongs to a study of graft-versus-host responses after intestinal transplantation. CDR1 is SNHLY, CDR2 FYNNEI, per germline. This CDR3 is 14 amino acids long. With V trimmed by 6 bases and J by 9 bases, 5 bases remained unmatched. This receptor was taken from a human donor who was the organ donor for an intestinal transplant. This sample comprised unstimulated CD4+ T cells sorted from spleen or lymph node cells, obtained before transplant. The chain is built from TRBV2 and TRBJ1-6; 10 bases fit TRBD1. CDR3 DNA sequence: TGTGCCAGCAGCCCGGGACAGGGGAGTTCACCCCTCCACTTT. It specifies CASSPGQGSSPLHF.